The 27 T cell receptor beta chains below were found in one sample sequenced in a study of blood T cell repertoires in COVID-19. The method was immunoSEQ multiplex PCR; TCRdb's version includes in-frame clones alone and lacks a portion of them. The sample records under 200,000 clones, 88% being singletons. Material: peripheral blood. Source of these receptors: a man in his 60s with acute or convalescent COVID-19.

The genes are TRBV27 and TRBJ1-2; 7 nucleotides align to TRBD1. The CDR3 runs to 14 residues. Per germline, CDR1 MNHEY and CDR2 SMNVEV (reference sequence). V lost 2 bases, J lost 4 bases, and 4 bases stayed unmatched. The CDR3 DNA reads TGTGCCAGCAGTTTAATTAGACAGGGCTATGGCTACACCTTC. Its translation: CASSLIRQGYGYTF.

V gene TRBV30 combines with J gene TRBJ1-2; no reliable D call. Germline lookup yields CDR1 GTSNPN and CDR2 SVGIG (reference sequence). This CDR3 region has 11 residues. Trimming pared 6 bases from V and 2 bases from J, leaving 7 bases between. CDR3 region: CACQKNYGYTF. In DNA, the CDR3 is TGTGCCTGTCAGAAGAACTATGGCTACACCTTC.

The chain links TRBV29-1 to TRBJ1-1, with a possible D match to TRBD1 (5 bases). The CDR3 consists of 17 residues. The germline V and J ends were trimmed by 5 bases and 2 bases, with 24 bases remaining between them. CDR1 and CDR2 (germline): SQVTM, ANQGSEA. This CDR3 reads CSVQSLGGGAFNTEAFF. Written as DNA, the CDR3 is TGCAGCGTTCAAAGCCTCGGAGGAGGGGCATTCAACACTGAAGCTTTCTTT.

CDR3 sequence reads: CASSLPETGELFF. CDR3 bases: TGTGCCAGCAGCTTACCAGAAACCGGGGAGCTGTTTTTT. The chain uses TRBV5-5 and TRBJ2-2; D unresolved. CDR1 is SGHKS and CDR2 is YYEKEE in the germline V gene (reference sequence). V was clipped by 2 bases and J by 5 bases, with 7 bases between them. This CDR3 spans 13 amino acids.

V usage is TRBV7-4 and J usage is TRBJ1-2, with 9 bases identical to TRBD1. The CDR3 totals 15 residues. After removal of 7 bases from V and 8 bases from J, the junction contained 14 bases not matched to a gene. Germline V gene lookup returns CDR1 SGHVT and CDR2 SQSDAQ. The CDR3 DNA reads as TGTGCCAGCACCCTCTTCCGGGACAGGGTAAGGGGCTACACCTTC. Translation: CASTLFRDRVRGYTF. The entire variable domain, with the rest obtained from reference TRBV7-4 and TRBJ1-2, is as follows: GAGVSQSPRYKVAKRGRDVALRCDSISGHVTLYWYRQTLGQGSEVLTYSQSDAQRDKSGRPSGRFSAERPERSVSTLKIQRTEQGDSAVYLCASTLFRDRVRGYTFGSGTRLTVV.

V usage is TRBV18 and J usage is TRBJ1-4, with a weak D call TRBD1 (5 bases). The V gene lost 4 bases and the J gene lost 6 bases, with 9 bases spanning the gap. Germline lookup yields CDR1 KGHSH and CDR2 LQKENI. CDR3 length equals 13 residues. For the CDR3, the DNA is TGTGCCAGCTCACTAAAAGGGGATGAAAAACTGTTTTTT. Translated: CASSLKGDEKLFF.

V is TRBV19 and J is TRBJ1-5, with D unresolved. V lost 5 bases and J 6 bases, leaving 14 bases between the germline ends. Germline CDR1 is LNHDA and CDR2 is SQIVND (reference sequence). CDR3 length equals 14 residues. The CDR3 DNA follows: TGTGCCAGTAGTGAAGGTCGGGGTGGTCAGCCCCAGCATTTT. It is translated as CASSEGRGGQPQHF.

The rearrangement joins TRBV4-2 to TRBJ2-7; D perhaps matches TRBD1 (6 bases). CDR1 LGHNA and CDR2 YNFKEQ come from the germline V gene. The V end lost 0 bases, the J end lost 5 bases, and 11 bases lay between the germline ends. This CDR3 has 14 residues. CDR3 residues: CASSQERGSHEQYV. Written as DNA, the CDR3 is TGTGCCAGCAGCCAAGAGAGGGGGTCCCACGAGCAGTACGTC.

The J gene is TRBJ2-5, the V gene TRBV2; tentative D call: TRBD1 (5 bases). Trimming shortened V by 3 bases and J by 0 bases, and 14 bases separated the two germline ends. This CDR3 spans 16 amino acids. CDR1 SNHLY and CDR2 FYNNEI come from the germline V gene. CDR3 loop: CASSDRQGRNQETQYF. The CDR3 DNA reads TGTGCCAGCAGTGACCGGCAGGGCCGAAACCAAGAGACCCAGTACTTC.

This clone was recorded only once. This chain joins TRBV5-4 and TRBJ1-2; perhaps TRBD1 as D (6 bases). Germline CDR1 and CDR2: SGHNT and YYREEE (reference sequence). V gave up 7 bases and J gave up 8 bases, with 12 bases separating them. This CDR3 has 11 residues. CDR3 nucleotide sequence: TGTGCCAGCCTGGGGGCCTTAGGCTACACCTTC. Amino acid sequence: CASLGALGYTF.

V gene TRBV11-3 combines with J gene TRBJ2-2; weak D call: TRBD2 (5 bases). Germline values: CDR1 SGHNT, CDR2 YENEEA. This CDR3 has 16 amino acids. Trimming left V 5 bases short and J 7 bases short, with 20 bases between. The CDR3 DNA reads as TGTGCCAGCAGCCCGAGAACAGTGGGAGCTAACGGGGAGCTGTTTTTT. This encodes CASSPRTVGANGELFF.

This clone was found a few times. The chain combines TRBV12-3 or TRBV12-4 with TRBJ1-5; D may be TRBD1 (6 bases). Trimming took off 8 bases at V and 4 bases at J, with 12 bases between the two ends. CDR3 size: 13 residues. The CDR3 nucleotides are TGTGCCAGCCAGAGGGGGGGAAATCAGCCCCAGCATTTT. Its translation: CASQRGGNQPQHF.

This sequence joins TRBV3-1 (or the pseudogene TRBV3-2) and TRBJ1-5, with 9 nucleotides matching TRBD1. Germline lookup yields CDR1 LGHDT and CDR2 YNNKEL (reference sequence). This CDR3 has 15 residues. V lost 5 bases to trimming and J lost 5 bases; unmatched junction nucleotides: 7. The CDR3: CASSSGQGLDQPQHF. The CDR3, as DNA: TGTGCCAGCAGCTCCGGACAGGGGTTGGATCAGCCCCAGCATTTT.

The J gene is TRBJ1-2, the V gene TRBV30, with D tentatively TRBD1 (6 bases). CDR3 length equals 16 residues. The V and J ends lost 3 bases and 2 bases respectively, with 19 bases between them. The germline V gene encodes CDR1 GTSNPN and CDR2 SVGIG (reference sequence). The CDR3 nucleotides read TGTGCCTGGAGCCCACGGACAGCATGGGGCAACTATGGCTACACCTTC. This codes for CAWSPRTAWGNYGYTF.

This chain links TRBV5-1 with TRBJ2-7; D might be TRBD2 (5 bases). CDR1 is SGHRS and CDR2 is YFSETQ in the germline V gene. V was pared by 3 bases and J by 5 bases, with 18 bases between. The CDR3 has 15 residues. The CDR3 reads CASSWAASARDEQYF. CDR3 nucleotide sequence: TGCGCCAGCAGCTGGGCAGCGTCAGCGCGGGACGAGCAGTACTTC.

The chain links TRBV5-1 to TRBJ1-1; 7 nucleotides agree with TRBD1. The germline gives CDR1 SGHRS, CDR2 YFSETQ. There are 14 residues in the CDR3. Losses at the gene ends were 4 bases for V and 4 bases for J; bases not matched to a gene: 7. CDR3 coding DNA: TGCGCCAGCAGCCTACAGGGGCAGGGCACTGAAGCTTTCTTT. Protein sequence: CASSLQGQGTEAFF.

J is TRBJ1-4 and V is TRBV5-5, with 9 positions matching TRBD1. Germline V gene sequence: CDR1 SGHKS, CDR2 YYEKEE (reference sequence). With V trimmed by 1 base and J by 7 bases, 8 bases remained unmatched. The length of the CDR3 is 16 residues. The CDR3 nucleotides read TGTGCCAGCAGCTTGTCCGTACAGGGGGCGATTGAAAAACTGTTTTTT. This sequence encodes CASSLSVQGAIEKLFF.

This sequence joins TRBV30 and TRBJ2-2; tentative D call: TRBD2 (5 bases). The V and J ends lost 2 bases and 4 bases respectively, with 14 bases between them. This CDR3 has 15 residues. Germline values: CDR1 GTSNPN, CDR2 SVGIG (reference sequence). CDR3 loop: CAWSSPGYPTGELFF. For the CDR3, the DNA is TGTGCCTGGAGTTCTCCGGGATATCCCACCGGGGAGCTGTTTTTT. Drawing the rest from reference TRBV30 and TRBJ2-2, the complete variable domain is SQTIHQWPATLVQPVGSPLSLECTVEGTSNPNLYWYRQAAGRGLQLLFYSVGIGQISSEVPQNLSASRPQDRQFILSSKKLLLSDSGFYLCAWSSPGYPTGELFFGEGSRLTVL.

The J gene is TRBJ2-4, the V gene TRBV10-1; 8 bases match TRBD1. Germline V gene sequence: CDR1 WNHNN, CDR2 SYGVQD (reference sequence). The CDR3 has 12 amino acids. The V segment lost 6 bases and the J segment 8 bases; nucleotides outside the gene matches: 3. The CDR3, as DNA: TGCGCCAGCAGGGACAGGGTGGACATTCAGTACTTC. Translating it yields CASRDRVDIQYF.

V gene TRBV10-3 combines with J gene TRBJ2-6; no reliable D call. The CDR3 has 17 residues. The V end lost 0 bases, the J end lost 2 bases, and 11 bases lay between the germline ends. Per germline, CDR1 ENHRY and CDR2 SYGVKD. The CDR3 sequence: CAISESTRLAGANVLTF. DNA for the CDR3: TGTGCCATCAGTGAGTCGACCAGGCTCGCTGGGGCCAACGTCCTGACTTTC.

The V call is TRBV29-1, the J call TRBJ2-2, with a weak D call TRBD2 (6 bases). V lost 3 bases, J lost 4 bases, and 12 bases lay in between. The CDR3 spans 14 residues. Germline V gives CDR1 SQVTM, CDR2 ANQGSEA. The CDR3, as DNA: TGCAGCGTTGACCGGAGGGGAGGCACCGGGGAGCTGTTTTTT. This gives the protein CSVDRRGGTGELFF.

The rearrangement joins TRBV24-1 to TRBJ2-1; 7 nucleotides line up with TRBD2. J was trimmed by 0 bases and V by 4 bases; bases with no gene match: 5. The germline V gene has CDR1 KGHDR and CDR2 SFDVKD. This CDR3 is built from 16 residues. Here the CDR3 reads CATSDSGGSSYNEQFF. As DNA, the CDR3 is TGTGCCACCAGTGACTCCGGGGGGAGCTCCTACAATGAGCAGTTCTTC.

V usage is TRBV30 and J usage is TRBJ1-2; D not certain. From germline, CDR1 is GTSNPN and CDR2 SVGIG (reference sequence). The CDR3 is 12 residues long. Trimming cost V 3 bases and J 8 bases, with 13 bases left between them. The DNA of the CDR3 is TGTGCCTGGAGCCTAGGCGCCGGGGGCTACACCTTC. This codes for CAWSLGAGGYTF.

The chain joins TRBV6-4 to TRBJ2-1, with a tentative D call TRBD2 (5 bases). The CDR3 loop spans 15 amino acids. Germline CDR1 is MRHNA and CDR2 is SNTAGT. V was trimmed by 6 bases and J by 0 bases, leaving 12 bases between them. The CDR3 nucleotides read TGTGCCAGCAGCATGACGGGGAGCTCCTACAATGAGCAGTTCTTC. Amino acid sequence: CASSMTGSSYNEQFF.

This clone has a single count. The chain uses TRBV5-6 and TRBJ2-7; D is perhaps TRBD1 (5 bases). The germline V gene has CDR1 SGHDT and CDR2 YYEEEE. CDR3 length: 14 residues. V lost 3 bases to trimming and J lost 3 bases, with 13 bases between them. CDR3 sequence (DNA): TGTGCCAGCAGCTCCTCAGGGTTAAACTACGAGCAGTACGTC. Encoded protein: CASSSSGLNYEQYV.

This chain links TRBV6-5 with TRBJ2-7; 7 positions match TRBD1. The CDR3 loop spans 13 amino acids. CDR1 is MNHEY, CDR2 SVGAGI, per germline. V was clipped by 6 bases and J by 7 bases; unmatched bases: 9. The CDR3: CASSRGQEGEQYF. The CDR3, as DNA: TGTGCCAGCAGCCGCGGACAGGAAGGAGAGCAGTACTTC.

The gene calls are TRBV5-1 and TRBJ2-6; 9 bases are shared with TRBD1. Germline V gene data show CDR1 as SGHRS and CDR2 as YFSETQ. V lost 0 bases and J lost 6; bases outside the gene matches: 1. The CDR3 loop spans 15 amino acids. Here the CDR3 reads CASSLGDREANVLTF. DNA for the CDR3: TGCGCCAGCAGCTTGGGGGACAGGGAGGCCAACGTCCTGACTTTC.